This TCR beta chain was sequenced for a study of naive and memory T cell subsets listed by TCRdb under 2017. Study-wide context: Sorted naive and memory T cell subsets from peripheral blood were analyzed in the study using a UMI-based, open-source pipeline for TCR alpha and beta sequencing. The functional CMV T cell responses agreed completely with IgG serology results. RNA was DNase-treated and reverse transcribed with TCR constant-region primers, mostly using SuperScript III. What the study reported, not specific to this receptor: A few larger clonotypes were present in naive repertoires, especially CD8 naive repertoires, and these clonotypes were possibly memory cells re-expressing CD45RA. In both CD4 and CD8 cells, going from naive through CM, EM and EMRA, the Gini index went up while Shannon and inverse Simpson diversity went down. Each clonotype was defined as a single alpha or beta chain sequence rather than as a paired alpha/beta receptor. The repertoire findings for the naive and memory subsets could not be validated against a ground truth, as none was available. TCR abundance followed a power law whose exponent differed between naive and memory subsets but was consistent across the three individuals. RNA-based TCR counts may be influenced by expression changes linked to T cell activation and differentiation. Once error correction was done, more than 90% of naive TCR sequences showed up just once, which made the naive abundance distributions much steeper than those of the memory subsets.

Deletion took 3 bases off V and 2 bases off J, with a span of 7 bases between the germline ends. Per the germline V gene, SQVTM is the CDR1 and ANQGSEA is the CDR2. Reading from cysteine to phenylalanine, the CDR3 counts 12 amino acids. Only the CDR3 DNA stays, 36 bases, in frame from base 1. TCR alpha and beta chain libraries were amplified separately from the second PCR step onward. The CMV status of each donor was determined by measuring IFNgamma production from CD4+ T cells after fresh PBMCs had been stimulated overnight with CMV viral lysate. Using Miltenyi beads, CD4 T cells were first positively selected, and CD8 T cells were then positively selected from the CD4-negative fraction. Cells stained for CD3, CD4, CD8, CD45RA, CD27 and a live/dead dye were sorted on a BD Aria II into four subsets by CD45RA and CD27. Blood came from a few healthy volunteers, each fractionated into CD4 and CD8 T cells and then into four differentiation subsets. About 130 ml of peripheral blood was collected from each donor, and PBMC were isolated by Ficoll-Paque PLUS density-gradient centrifugation. Sorted cells were lysed in RLT buffer, after which RNA was extracted using a Qiagen RNeasy kit and stored at -80 degrees C.

Receptor amplification or capture employed UMI-ligation and nested PCR. An equimolar mix of two oligonucleotides covering both TRBC1 and TRBC2 was used as the beta constant-region primer. T4 RNA ligase 1 ligated a single-stranded oligonucleotide carrying the SP2 primer and a 12-nucleotide UMI to the cDNA 3' end. Four rounds of PCR, combining the SP2 primer with nested alpha and beta constant-region primers, were used to amplify the ligated cDNA. Incubation of the ligation reaction was carried out at 16 degrees C for roughly 18-24 hours. PCR2 was typically run as a SYBR Green qPCR and stopped at a predetermined threshold to prevent over-amplification. Every purification after the first one was done using Agencourt AMPure XP magnetic beads. Library amounts were measured by Qubit and library quality was assessed on a TapeStation, where the main peak was expected at around 650 bp. The pooled libraries were sequenced on an Illumina MiSeq using v2 2x251 paired-end kits, which usually yielded roughly 0.85-2.3 million reads per sample. Each sample's library went into the pool at roughly 4 nM, and about 4.5-7.5% PhiX was added to help with cluster recognition. Per the original workflow: Decombinator assigned V and J genes to Demultiplexor-processed FASTQ reads by tag matching, allowing a single base-pair mismatch. UMIs were used by Collapsinator to correct both sequencing errors and frequency errors arising from PCR heterogeneity. CDR3Translator translated TCRs and extracted CDR3s from the conserved cysteine to the FGXG phenylalanine, flagging non-productive sequences. Gini, Shannon entropy and inverse Simpson indices were computed after subsampling the repertoires to the same number of UMI-defined TCRs. Within the linear range, a power law was fitted to clonotype abundance distributions using maximum likelihood. When run on a single naive CD8 sample, MIGEC and the pipeline yielded similar UMI counts, similar unique TCR numbers and similar clonal distributions. One analysis removed from the naive repertoire any naive TCRs that were also present in any memory subset from the same donor. The repertoires were searched for just under 7,500 CMV-associated CDR3 sequences that had been compiled from VDJdb and a published dataset. TCRdb ran its own pipeline on the public reads, namely fastp trimming at Q25 and MiXCR clone calling, and kept in-frame beta chains. One record per CDR3 amino acid sequence lists the most common genes and DNA. Clone size and V and J calls follow TCRdb, not the original study. In all, the sample holds some 150,000 distinct CDR3 sequences, and 15% to 20% of those were seen once. The top ten constitute about 0.13% of the sample.

This clonotype turned up a few times. The target of this receptor is not known. It has no much larger one-base neighbor in the sample; base qualities were not kept. The sequenced sample was naive CD4+ T cells from blood. The cell subset or site label corresponds to: naive T cells, CD45RA high CD27+. The chain uses TRBV29-1 and TRBJ2-5; 5 matching bases give a weak D call of TRBD1. This TCR derives from a human donor in good health. The CDR3 region reads CSVDRTQETQYF. The DNA sequence reads TGCAGCGTTGACCGGACACAAGAGACCCAGTACTTC.